The 20 T cell receptor beta chains given below trace back to one sample, sequenced in a study of blood T cell repertoires in COVID-19 (TCRdb year 2020). Libraries were built with the immunoSEQ multiplex PCR assay. The table comes from immuneACCESS by way of TCRdb, which keeps in-frame sequences with V and J called. Part of the clones is missing from these tables; in studies checked, under half for an unresolved V gene and the rest for unknown reasons. Across this sample there are 150,000 to 200,000 clones, with roughly 84% seen only once. 5.5% to 8% of the sample comes from the top ten. Sequenced input: peripheral blood. These receptors were collected from a man aged 45-65 years with active or convalescent COVID-19.

V and J are TRBV15 and TRBJ1-4, with 8 bases matching TRBD1. The CDR3 is 15 amino acids. The V gene's germline CDR1 is LNHNV and CDR2 YYDKDF (reference sequence). V trimming: 5 bases; J trimming: 4 bases; junction bases outside the gene matches: 6. CDR3 in DNA: TGTGCCACCAGCTGGCAGGGGGCTGGTAATGAAAAACTGTTTTTT. Its translation is CATSWQGAGNEKLFF.

The chain is built from TRBV6-2 or TRBV6-3 and TRBJ2-5; 11 bases are a match to TRBD1. Germline V CDR1 and CDR2: MNHEY, SVGEGT. J lost 5 bases, V lost 7 bases, and 9 bases had no gene match. This CDR3 is built from 15 residues. DNA of the CDR3: TGTGCCAGCACCCCCTGGACAGGGGGCGTGGAGACCCAGTACTTC. Its translation is CASTPWTGGVETQYF.

The chain uses TRBV6-5 and TRBJ1-6; D unclear. The germline gives CDR1 MNHEY, CDR2 SVGAGI. There are 12 residues in the CDR3. The V gene lost 4 bases and the J gene lost 8 bases, with 6 bases spanning the gap. The CDR3 spells CASSLTDSPLHF. CDR3 DNA sequence: TGTGCCAGCAGTTTAACGGATTCACCCCTCCACTTT.

The V and J genes are TRBV11-2 and TRBJ2-3, with TRBD2 matching over 8 bases. This CDR3 spans 17 amino acids. J lost 5 bases, V lost 4 bases, and 14 bases had no gene match. Germline CDR1 is SGHAT and CDR2 is FQNNGV. This chain's CDR3 is CASSSRLAPLAVDTQYF. CDR3 sequence (DNA): TGTGCCAGCAGCTCCCGACTAGCGCCTTTAGCGGTAGATACGCAGTATTTT.

V is TRBV4-3 and J is TRBJ2-7, with 7 bases lining up with TRBD2. This CDR3 has 16 amino acids. The junction had 11 bases not matched to a gene; V was cut back by 4 bases and J by 2 bases. Germline-derived CDR1 and CDR2 are LGHNA and YSLEER. In nucleotides, the CDR3 is TGCGCCAGCAGCCCCAGAGGTATAGCGGGTGCCTACGAGCAGTACTTC. Protein product: CASSPRGIAGAYEQYF.

This sequence joins TRBV9 and TRBJ2-1, with 9 bases lining up with TRBD2. V lost 0 bases and J lost 10; bases outside the gene matches: 8. Germline CDR1 is SGDLS and CDR2 is YYNGEE. CDR3 length equals 15 residues. The CDR3 nucleotides are TGTGCCAGCAGCGTAGTTAGCGGGAGAAAGCGCGAGCAGTTCTTC. Amino acid sequence: CASSVVSGRKREQFF.

The chain links TRBV24-1 to TRBJ2-3; TRBD2 is a possible D gene (6 bases). Trimming removed 0 bases from V and 0 bases from J, with 9 bases in between. CDR3 length equals 16 residues. Germline-derived CDR1 and CDR2 are KGHDR and SFDVKD. The CDR3: CATSDLGSGSTDTQYF. As DNA, the CDR3 is TGTGCCACCAGTGATTTGGGGAGCGGGAGCACAGATACGCAGTATTTT.

The chain links TRBV4-2 to TRBJ1-5; the match to TRBD1 covers 10 bases. Germline assignment: CDR1 LGHNA and CDR2 YNFKEQ. With 5 bases clipped from V and 4 bases from J, the junction kept 11 bases outside the gene matches. The CDR3 extends over 17 amino acids. This CDR3 is CASSSRRDRGSNQPQHF. CDR3 nucleotide sequence: TGTGCCAGCAGCTCACGCCGGGACAGGGGCTCAAATCAGCCCCAGCATTTT.

J is TRBJ1-5 and V is TRBV6-5; D may be TRBD1 (6 bases). The CDR3 sequence is 15 residues long. CDR1 is MNHEY, CDR2 SVGAGI, per germline. Trimming shortened V by 8 bases and J by 3 bases, and 17 bases separated the two germline ends. CDR3 coding DNA: TGTGCCAGCCAGCGAGTTCGGGACAACAATCAGCCCCAGCATTTT. Its protein is CASQRVRDNNQPQHF.

The chain is built from TRBV28 and TRBJ2-1, with a possible D match to TRBD1 (7 bases). The CDR3 totals 15 residues. With 3 bases removed from V and 7 bases from J, the gap between germline ends came to 16 bases. The germline V gene has CDR1 MDHEN and CDR2 SYDVKM. The CDR3, as DNA: TGTGCCAGCAGTTTTAGGGGGCGCGGGGCAAATGAGCAGTTCTTC. It yields the protein CASSFRGRGANEQFF. Combining the CDR3 with reference TRBV28 and TRBJ2-1 gives the whole variable domain DVKVTQSSRYLVKRTGEKVFLECVQDMDHENMFWYRQDPGLGLRLIYFSYDVKMKEKGDIPEGYSVSREKKERFSLILESASTNQTSMYLCASSFRGRGANEQFFGPGTRLTVL.

J is TRBJ2-7 and V is TRBV3-1 (or the pseudogene TRBV3-2); 8 positions agree with TRBD1. The junction had 10 bases not matched to a gene; V was cut back by 2 bases and J by 10 bases. Germline V gene lookup returns CDR1 LGHDT and CDR2 YNNKEL (reference sequence). The CDR3 totals 14 residues. The CDR3, as DNA: TGTGCCAGCAGCCAAATTGCCGGGACAGGACGACAGTACTTC. Translation gives CASSQIAGTGRQYF.

The CDR3 protein is CASSESGGANTEAFF. The CDR3 DNA is TGTGCCAGCAGTGAATCAGGGGGCGCGAACACTGAAGCTTTCTTT. The rearrangement joins TRBV28 to TRBJ1-1; 8 bases agree with TRBD1. After removal of 5 bases from V and 1 base from J, the junction contained 6 bases not matched to a gene. Per the germline V gene, CDR1 is MDHEN and CDR2 is SYDVKM. The CDR3 sequence is 15 residues long.

The chain couples TRBV27 to TRBJ1-5; no clear D. This CDR3 spans 13 amino acids. CDR1 is MNHEY and CDR2 is SMNVEV in the germline V gene (reference sequence). Deletions cut 5 bases from V and 4 bases from J, with 9 bases between. CDR3: CASSAGGNQPQHF. The CDR3 DNA reads TGTGCCAGCAGTGCAGGCGGGAATCAGCCCCAGCATTTT.

The gene calls are TRBV18 and TRBJ1-2; possibly TRBD1 for D (6 bases). CDR3 length: 15 residues. The germline V and J ends were trimmed by 3 bases and 4 bases, with 15 bases remaining between them. Germline CDR1 KGHSH, CDR2 LQKENI. CDR3 loop: CASSPNRQDAYGYTF. CDR3 sequence (DNA): TGTGCCAGCTCACCTAATCGACAGGACGCCTATGGCTACACCTTC.

This clone was observed a handful of times. The chain uses TRBV12-3 or TRBV12-4 and TRBJ1-2; D is uncertain. This CDR3 contains 13 residues. The V gene lost 4 bases and the J gene lost 8 bases, with 14 bases spanning the gap. CDR3 sequence (DNA): TGTGCCAGCAGTTCCCCCCCCAGGATCGGCTACACCTTC. The encoded protein is CASSSPPRIGYTF.

This clone was seen ten or more times. This chain joins TRBV29-1 and TRBJ1-5; 9 positions agree with TRBD1. The CDR3 runs 15 residues. J lost 6 bases, V lost 0 bases, and 6 bases had no gene match. Germline CDR1 reads SQVTM; CDR2 reads ANQGSEA. The CDR3 here is CSVEEGQGGSQPQHF. CDR3 DNA sequence: TGCAGCGTTGAAGAGGGACAGGGAGGGAGTCAGCCCCAGCATTTT. Variable domain in full (rest from reference TRBV29-1 and TRBJ1-5): SAVISQKPSRDICQRGTSLTIQCQVDSQVTMMFWYRQQPGQSLTLIATANQGSEATYESGFVIDKFPISRPNLTFSTLTVSNMSPEDSSIYLCSVEEGQGGSQPQHFGDGTRLSIL.

The chain has TRBV5-5 and TRBJ1-5, with TRBD1 matching over 9 bases. The J segment lost 3 bases and the V segment lost 4 bases, leaving 5 bases of the junction unmatched. CDR3 length: 15 residues. Germline assignment: CDR1 SGHKS and CDR2 YYEKEE (reference sequence). CDR3 nucleotides: TGTGCCAGCAGCGCACAGGGGGCGATCAATCAGCCCCAGCATTTT. It yields the protein CASSAQGAINQPQHF.

The rearrangement joins TRBV11-3 to TRBJ2-7, with 7 nucleotides matching TRBD2. The CDR3 spans 14 residues. Germline CDR1 is SGHNT and CDR2 is YENEEA. With V trimmed by 5 bases and J by 2 bases, 6 bases remained unmatched. CDR3 region: CASSPAGQPYEQYF. The CDR3 region has the DNA TGTGCCAGCAGCCCAGCGGGGCAACCCTACGAGCAGTACTTC.

This clone was detected a few times. V gene TRBV11-3 combines with J gene TRBJ2-2, with a weak D call TRBD2 (6 bases). Deletions cut 7 bases from V and 4 bases from J, with 19 bases between. The CDR3 is 16 amino acids. Germline lookup yields CDR1 SGHNT and CDR2 YENEEA. The CDR3 region is CASNPYGQEGTGELFF. In DNA, the CDR3 is TGTGCCAGCAACCCATATGGTCAGGAGGGCACCGGGGAGCTGTTTTTT.

The rearrangement uses TRBV28 and TRBJ1-5; TRBD1 agrees at 8 bases. The V and J ends lost 8 bases and 4 bases, in that order; junction bases with no gene match: 10. This CDR3 has 15 amino acids. In germline, CDR1 is MDHEN, CDR2 SYDVKM. CDR3 residues: CASLGQGGQNQPQHF. CDR3 sequence (DNA): TGTGCCAGCCTAGGACAGGGAGGGCAAAATCAGCCCCAGCATTTT. Variable domain in full (rest from reference TRBV28 and TRBJ1-5): DVKVTQSSRYLVKRTGEKVFLECVQDMDHENMFWYRQDPGLGLRLIYFSYDVKMKEKGDIPEGYSVSREKKERFSLILESASTNQTSMYLCASLGQGGQNQPQHFGDGTRLSIL.